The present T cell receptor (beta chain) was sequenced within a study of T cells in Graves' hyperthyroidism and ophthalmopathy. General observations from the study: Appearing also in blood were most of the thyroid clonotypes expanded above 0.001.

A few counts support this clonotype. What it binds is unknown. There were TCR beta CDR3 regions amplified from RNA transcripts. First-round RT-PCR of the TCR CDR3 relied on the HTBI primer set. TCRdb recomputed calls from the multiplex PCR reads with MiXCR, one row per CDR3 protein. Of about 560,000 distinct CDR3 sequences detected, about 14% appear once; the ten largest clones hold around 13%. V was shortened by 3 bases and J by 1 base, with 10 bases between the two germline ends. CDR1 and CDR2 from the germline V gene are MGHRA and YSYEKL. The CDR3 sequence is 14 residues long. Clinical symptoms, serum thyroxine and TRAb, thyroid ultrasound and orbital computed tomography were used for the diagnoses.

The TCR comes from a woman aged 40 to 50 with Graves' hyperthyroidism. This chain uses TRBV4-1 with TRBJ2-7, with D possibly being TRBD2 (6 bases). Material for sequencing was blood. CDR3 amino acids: CASSQRDLSYEQYF. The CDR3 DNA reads TGCGCCAGCAGCCAGCGGGACTTGTCCTACGAGCAGTACTTC.